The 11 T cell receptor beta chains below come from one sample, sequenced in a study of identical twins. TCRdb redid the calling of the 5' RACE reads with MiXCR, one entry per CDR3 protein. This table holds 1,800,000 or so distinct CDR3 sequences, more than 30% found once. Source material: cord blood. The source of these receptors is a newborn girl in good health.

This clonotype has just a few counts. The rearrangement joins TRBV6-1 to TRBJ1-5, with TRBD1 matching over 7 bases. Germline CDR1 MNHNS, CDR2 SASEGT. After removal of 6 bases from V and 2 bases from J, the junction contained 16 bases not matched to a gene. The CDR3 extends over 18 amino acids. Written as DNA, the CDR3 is TGTGCCAGCAGCGGAGGAGGGGGCGGCATCATCGGCAATCAGCCCCAGCATTTT. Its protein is CASSGGGGGIIGNQPQHF.

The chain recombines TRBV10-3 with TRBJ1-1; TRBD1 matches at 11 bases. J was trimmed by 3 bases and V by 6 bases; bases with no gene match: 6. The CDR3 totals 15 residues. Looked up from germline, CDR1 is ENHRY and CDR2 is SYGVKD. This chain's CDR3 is CAIRRTGGGDTEAFF. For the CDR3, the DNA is TGTGCCATCAGGCGGACAGGGGGCGGGGACACTGAAGCTTTCTTT.

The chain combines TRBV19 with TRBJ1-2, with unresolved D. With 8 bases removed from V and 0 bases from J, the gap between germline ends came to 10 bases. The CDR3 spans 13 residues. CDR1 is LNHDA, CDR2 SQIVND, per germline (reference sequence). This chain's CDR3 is CASRPPANYGYTF. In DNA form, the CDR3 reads TGTGCCAGTCGGCCACCAGCTAACTATGGCTACACCTTC.

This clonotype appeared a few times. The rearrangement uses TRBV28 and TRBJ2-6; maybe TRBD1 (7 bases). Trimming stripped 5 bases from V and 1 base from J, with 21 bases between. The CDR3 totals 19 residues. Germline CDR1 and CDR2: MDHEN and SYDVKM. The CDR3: CASSAPRGQAGSGANVLTF. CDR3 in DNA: TGTGCCAGCAGTGCACCACGAGGACAGGCGGGATCTGGGGCCAACGTCCTGACTTTC.

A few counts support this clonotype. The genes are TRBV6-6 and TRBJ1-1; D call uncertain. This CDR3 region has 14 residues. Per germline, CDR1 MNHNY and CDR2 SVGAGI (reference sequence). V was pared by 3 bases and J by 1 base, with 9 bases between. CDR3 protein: CASSYFRSNTEAFF. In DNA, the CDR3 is TGTGCCAGCAGTTATTTCCGGTCGAACACTGAAGCTTTCTTT.

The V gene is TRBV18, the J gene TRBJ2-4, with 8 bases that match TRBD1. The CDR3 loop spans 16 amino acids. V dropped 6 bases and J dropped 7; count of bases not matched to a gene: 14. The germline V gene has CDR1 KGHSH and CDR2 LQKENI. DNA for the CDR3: TGTGCCAGCTCGTACCCAGGGGGCGGATTAGCCAACATTCAGTACTTC. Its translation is CASSYPGGGLANIQYF.

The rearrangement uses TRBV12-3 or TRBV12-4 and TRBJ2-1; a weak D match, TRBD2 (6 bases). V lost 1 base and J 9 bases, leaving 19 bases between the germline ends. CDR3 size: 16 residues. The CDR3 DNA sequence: TGTGCCAGCAGTTTAGGGATCGGGAGTGGTCCAGTTGAGCAGTTCTTC. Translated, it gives CASSLGIGSGPVEQFF.

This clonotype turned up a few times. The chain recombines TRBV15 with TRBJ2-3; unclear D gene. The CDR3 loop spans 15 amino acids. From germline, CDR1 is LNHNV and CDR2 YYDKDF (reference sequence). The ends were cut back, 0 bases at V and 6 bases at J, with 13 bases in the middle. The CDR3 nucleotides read TGTGCCACCAGCAGAGAGGGCGGTTTGGGGGATACGCAGTATTTT. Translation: CATSREGGLGDTQYF. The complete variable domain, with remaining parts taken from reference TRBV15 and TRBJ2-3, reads DAMVIQNPRYQVTQFGKPVTLSCSQTLNHNVMYWYQQKSSQAPKLLFHYYDKDFNNEADTPDNFQSRRPNTSFCFLDIRSPGLGDTAMYLCATSREGGLGDTQYFGPGTRLTVL.

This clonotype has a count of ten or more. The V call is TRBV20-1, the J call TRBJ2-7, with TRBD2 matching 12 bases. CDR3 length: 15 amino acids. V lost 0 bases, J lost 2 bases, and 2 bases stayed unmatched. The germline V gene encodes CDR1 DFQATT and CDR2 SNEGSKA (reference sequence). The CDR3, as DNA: TGCAGTGCTAGAGATCGACTAGCGGGAGCCTACGAGCAGTACTTC. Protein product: CSARDRLAGAYEQYF.

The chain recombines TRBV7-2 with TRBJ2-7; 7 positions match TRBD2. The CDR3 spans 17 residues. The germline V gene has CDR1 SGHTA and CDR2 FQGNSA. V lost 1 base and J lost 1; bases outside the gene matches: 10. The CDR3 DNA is TGTGCCAGCAGCTTAGTAGGGACTATCGCCGGGTCCTACGAGCAGTACTTC. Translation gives CASSLVGTIAGSYEQYF. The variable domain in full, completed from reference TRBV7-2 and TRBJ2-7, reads GAGVSQSPSNKVTEKGKDVELRCDPISGHTALYWYRQSLGQGLEFLIYFQGNSAPDKSGLPSDRFSAERTGGSVSTLTIQRTQQEDSAVYLCASSLVGTIAGSYEQYFGPGTRLTVT.

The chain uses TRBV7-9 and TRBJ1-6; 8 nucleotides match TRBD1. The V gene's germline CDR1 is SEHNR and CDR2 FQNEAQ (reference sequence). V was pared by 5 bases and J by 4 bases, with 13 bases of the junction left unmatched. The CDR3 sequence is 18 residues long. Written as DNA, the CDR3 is TGTGCCAGCAGCAGGCGACAGGGGAGGACCATTTATAATTCACCCCTCCACTTT. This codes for CASSRRQGRTIYNSPLHF.